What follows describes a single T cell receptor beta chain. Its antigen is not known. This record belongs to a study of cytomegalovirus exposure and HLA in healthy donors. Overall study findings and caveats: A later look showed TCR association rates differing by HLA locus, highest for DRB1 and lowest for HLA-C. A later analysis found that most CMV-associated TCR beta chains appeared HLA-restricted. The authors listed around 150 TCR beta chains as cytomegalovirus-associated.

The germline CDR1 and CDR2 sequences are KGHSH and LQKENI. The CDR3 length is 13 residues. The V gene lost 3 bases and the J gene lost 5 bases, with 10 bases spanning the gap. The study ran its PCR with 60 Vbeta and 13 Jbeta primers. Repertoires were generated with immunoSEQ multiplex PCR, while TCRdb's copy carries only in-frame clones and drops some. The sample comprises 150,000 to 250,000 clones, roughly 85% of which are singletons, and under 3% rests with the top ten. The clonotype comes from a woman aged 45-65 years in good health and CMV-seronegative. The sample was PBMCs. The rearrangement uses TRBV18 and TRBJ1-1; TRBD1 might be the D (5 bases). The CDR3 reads CASSPLGGTEAFF. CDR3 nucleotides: TGTGCCAGCTCACCCCTCGGGGGGACTGAAGCTTTCTTT.